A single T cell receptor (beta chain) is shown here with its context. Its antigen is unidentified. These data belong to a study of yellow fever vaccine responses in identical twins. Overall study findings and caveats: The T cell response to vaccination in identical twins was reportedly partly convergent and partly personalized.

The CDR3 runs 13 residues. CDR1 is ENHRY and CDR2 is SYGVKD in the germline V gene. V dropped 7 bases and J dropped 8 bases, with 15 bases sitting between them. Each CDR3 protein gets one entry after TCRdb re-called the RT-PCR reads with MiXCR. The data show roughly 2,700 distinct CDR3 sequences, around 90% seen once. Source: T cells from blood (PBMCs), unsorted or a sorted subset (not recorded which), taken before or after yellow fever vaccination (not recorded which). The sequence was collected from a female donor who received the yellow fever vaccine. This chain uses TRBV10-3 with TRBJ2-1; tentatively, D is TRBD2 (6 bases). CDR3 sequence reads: CAITEGGTDEQFF. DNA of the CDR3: TGTGCCATCACCGAAGGCGGGACGGATGAGCAGTTCTTC.